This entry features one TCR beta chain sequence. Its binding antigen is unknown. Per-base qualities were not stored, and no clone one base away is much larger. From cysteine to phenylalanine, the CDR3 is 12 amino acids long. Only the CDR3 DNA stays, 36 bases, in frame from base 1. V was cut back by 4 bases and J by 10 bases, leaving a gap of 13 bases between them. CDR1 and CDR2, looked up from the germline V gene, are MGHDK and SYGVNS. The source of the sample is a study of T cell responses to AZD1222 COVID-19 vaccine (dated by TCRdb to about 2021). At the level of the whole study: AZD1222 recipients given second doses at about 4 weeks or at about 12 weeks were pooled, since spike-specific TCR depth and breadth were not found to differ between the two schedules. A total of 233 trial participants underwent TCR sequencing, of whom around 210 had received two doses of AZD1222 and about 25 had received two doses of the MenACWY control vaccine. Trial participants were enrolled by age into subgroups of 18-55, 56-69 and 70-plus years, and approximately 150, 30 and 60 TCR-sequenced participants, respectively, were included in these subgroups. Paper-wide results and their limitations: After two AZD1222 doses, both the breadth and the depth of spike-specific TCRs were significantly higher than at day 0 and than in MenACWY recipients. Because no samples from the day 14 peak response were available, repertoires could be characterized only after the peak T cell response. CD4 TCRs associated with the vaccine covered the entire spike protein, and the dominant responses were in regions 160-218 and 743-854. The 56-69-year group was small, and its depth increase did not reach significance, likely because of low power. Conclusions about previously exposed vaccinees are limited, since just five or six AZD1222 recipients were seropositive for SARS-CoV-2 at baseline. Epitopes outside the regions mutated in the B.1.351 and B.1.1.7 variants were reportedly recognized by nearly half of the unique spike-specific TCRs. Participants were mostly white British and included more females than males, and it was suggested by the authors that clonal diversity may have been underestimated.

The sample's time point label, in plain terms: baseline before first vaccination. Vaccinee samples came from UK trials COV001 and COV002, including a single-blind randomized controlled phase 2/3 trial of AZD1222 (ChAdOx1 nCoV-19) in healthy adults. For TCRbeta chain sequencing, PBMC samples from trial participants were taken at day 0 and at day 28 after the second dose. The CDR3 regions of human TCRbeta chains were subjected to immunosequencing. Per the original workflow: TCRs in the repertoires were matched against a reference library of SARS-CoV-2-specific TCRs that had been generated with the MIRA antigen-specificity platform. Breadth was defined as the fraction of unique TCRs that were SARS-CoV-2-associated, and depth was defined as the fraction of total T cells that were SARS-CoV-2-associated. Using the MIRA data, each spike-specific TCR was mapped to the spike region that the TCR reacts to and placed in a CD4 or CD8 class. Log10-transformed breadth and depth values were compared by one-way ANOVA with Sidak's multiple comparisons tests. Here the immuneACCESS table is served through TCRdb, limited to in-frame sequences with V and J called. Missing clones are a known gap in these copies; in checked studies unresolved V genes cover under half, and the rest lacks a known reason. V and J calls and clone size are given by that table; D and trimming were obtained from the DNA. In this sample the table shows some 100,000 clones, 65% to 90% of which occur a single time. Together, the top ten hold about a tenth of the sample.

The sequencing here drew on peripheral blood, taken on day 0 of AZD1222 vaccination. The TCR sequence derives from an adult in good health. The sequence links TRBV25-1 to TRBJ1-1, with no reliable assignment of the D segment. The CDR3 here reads CASSGPPPGAFF. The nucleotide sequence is TGTGCCAGCAGTGGCCCCCCTCCGGGAGCTTTCTTT.